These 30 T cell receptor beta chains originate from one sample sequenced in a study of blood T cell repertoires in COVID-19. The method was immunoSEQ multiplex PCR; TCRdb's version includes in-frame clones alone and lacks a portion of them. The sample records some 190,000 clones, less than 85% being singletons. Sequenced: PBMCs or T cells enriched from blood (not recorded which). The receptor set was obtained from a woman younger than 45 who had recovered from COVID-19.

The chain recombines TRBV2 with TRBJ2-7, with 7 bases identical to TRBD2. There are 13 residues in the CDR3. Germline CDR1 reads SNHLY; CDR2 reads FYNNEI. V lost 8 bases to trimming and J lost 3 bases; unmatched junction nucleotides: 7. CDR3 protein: CASVGTIVYEQYF. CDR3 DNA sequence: TGTGCCAGCGTTGGGACTATCGTCTACGAGCAGTACTTC.

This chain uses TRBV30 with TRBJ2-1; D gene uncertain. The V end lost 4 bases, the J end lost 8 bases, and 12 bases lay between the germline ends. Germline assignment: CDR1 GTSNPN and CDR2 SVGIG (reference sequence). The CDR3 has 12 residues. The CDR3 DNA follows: TGTGCCTGGACCCTCTCCGGAGATGAGCAGTTCTTC. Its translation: CAWTLSGDEQFF.

The CDR3 loop is CASSTGLAGGRTDTQYF. The CDR3 coding sequence is TGTGCCAGCAGCACCGGACTAGCGGGGGGGCGGACAGATACGCAGTATTTT. The rearrangement links TRBV7-2 to TRBJ2-3; 15 bases align to TRBD2. V lost 5 bases and J lost 3; bases outside the gene matches: 6. This CDR3 is 17 amino acids long. Germline assignment: CDR1 SGHTA and CDR2 FQGNSA.

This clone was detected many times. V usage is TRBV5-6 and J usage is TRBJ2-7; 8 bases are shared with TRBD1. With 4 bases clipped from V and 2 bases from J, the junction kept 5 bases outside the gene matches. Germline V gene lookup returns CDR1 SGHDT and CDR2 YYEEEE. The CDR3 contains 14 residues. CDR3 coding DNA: TGTGCCAGCAGCCTCCAGGGACAGGCCTACGAGCAGTACGTC. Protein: CASSLQGQAYEQYV.

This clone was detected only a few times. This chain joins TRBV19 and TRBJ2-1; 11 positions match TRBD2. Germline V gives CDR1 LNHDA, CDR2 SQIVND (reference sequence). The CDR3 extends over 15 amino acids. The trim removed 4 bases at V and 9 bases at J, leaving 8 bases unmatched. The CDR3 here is CASSNLAGGLGEQFF. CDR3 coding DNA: TGTGCCAGTAGTAATTTAGCGGGGGGGCTAGGTGAGCAGTTCTTC.

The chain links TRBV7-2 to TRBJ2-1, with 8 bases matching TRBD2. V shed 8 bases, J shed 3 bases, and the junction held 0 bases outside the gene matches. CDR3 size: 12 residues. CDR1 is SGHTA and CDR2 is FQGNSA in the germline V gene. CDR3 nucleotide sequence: TGTGCCAGCCGGGGGGGCTACAATGAGCAGTTCTTC. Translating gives CASRGGYNEQFF.

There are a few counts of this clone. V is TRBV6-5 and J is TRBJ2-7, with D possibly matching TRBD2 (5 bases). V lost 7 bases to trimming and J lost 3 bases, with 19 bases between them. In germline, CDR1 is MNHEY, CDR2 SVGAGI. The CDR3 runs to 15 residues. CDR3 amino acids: CASTPARVRGYEQYF. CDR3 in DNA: TGTGCCAGCACCCCCGCGAGGGTCCGAGGCTACGAGCAGTACTTC.

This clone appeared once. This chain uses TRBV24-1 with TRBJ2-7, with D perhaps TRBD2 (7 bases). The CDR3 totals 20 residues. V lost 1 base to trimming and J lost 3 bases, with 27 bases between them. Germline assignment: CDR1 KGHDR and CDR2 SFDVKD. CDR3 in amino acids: CATSDLHRQARSGKGYEQYF. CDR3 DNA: TGTGCCACCAGTGATTTACACCGACAGGCCCGGAGCGGGAAGGGCTACGAGCAGTACTTC.

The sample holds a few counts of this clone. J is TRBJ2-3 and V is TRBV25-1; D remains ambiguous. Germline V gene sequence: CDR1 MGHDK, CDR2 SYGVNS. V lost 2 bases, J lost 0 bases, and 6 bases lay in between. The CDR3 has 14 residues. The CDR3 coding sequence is TGTGCCAGCAGTGAAAGCCGTAGCACAGATACGCAGTATTTT. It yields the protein CASSESRSTDTQYF.

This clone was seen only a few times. The CDR3 spells CASNGRVTDTQYF. The CDR3 DNA sequence: TGTGCCAGTAACGGCAGGGTCACAGATACGCAGTATTTT. V usage is TRBV19 and J usage is TRBJ2-3, with D possibly TRBD1 on 5 matching bases. Trimming removed 7 bases at V and 2 bases at J, with 10 bases between. This CDR3 has 13 amino acids. The V gene's germline CDR1 is LNHDA and CDR2 SQIVND (reference sequence).

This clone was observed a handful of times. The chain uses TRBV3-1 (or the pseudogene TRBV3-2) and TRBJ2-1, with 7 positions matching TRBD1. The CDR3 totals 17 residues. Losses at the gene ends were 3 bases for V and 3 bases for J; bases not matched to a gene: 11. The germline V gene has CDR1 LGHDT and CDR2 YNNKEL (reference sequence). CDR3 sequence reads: CASSQNRGSISYNEQFF. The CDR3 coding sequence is TGTGCCAGCAGCCAGAACAGGGGTAGTATTAGCTACAATGAGCAGTTCTTC.

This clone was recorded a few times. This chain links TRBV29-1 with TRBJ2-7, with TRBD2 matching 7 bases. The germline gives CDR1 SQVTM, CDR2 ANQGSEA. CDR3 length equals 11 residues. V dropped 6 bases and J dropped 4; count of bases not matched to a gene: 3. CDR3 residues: CSVGLGYEQYF. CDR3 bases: TGCAGCGTCGGACTAGGGTACGAGCAGTACTTC.

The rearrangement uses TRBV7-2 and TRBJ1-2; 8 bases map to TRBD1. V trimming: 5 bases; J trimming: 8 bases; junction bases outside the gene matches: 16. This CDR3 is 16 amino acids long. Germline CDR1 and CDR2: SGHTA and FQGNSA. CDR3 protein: CASSLGQVAPLRGYTF. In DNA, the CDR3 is TGTGCCAGCAGCCTGGGACAGGTTGCTCCCTTGAGAGGCTACACCTTC.

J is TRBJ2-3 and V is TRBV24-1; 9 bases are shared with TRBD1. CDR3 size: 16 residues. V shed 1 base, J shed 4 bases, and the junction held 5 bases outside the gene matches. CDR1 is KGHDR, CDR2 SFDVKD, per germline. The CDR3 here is CATSDFGTGLPDTQYF. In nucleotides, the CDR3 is TGTGCCACCAGTGATTTTGGGACAGGGTTGCCAGATACGCAGTATTTT.

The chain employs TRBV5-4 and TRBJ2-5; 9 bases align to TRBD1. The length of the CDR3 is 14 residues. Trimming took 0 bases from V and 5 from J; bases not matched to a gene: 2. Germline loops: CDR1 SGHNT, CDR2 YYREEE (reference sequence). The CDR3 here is CASSLGTGEETQYF. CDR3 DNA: TGTGCCAGCAGCTTGGGGACAGGGGAGGAGACCCAGTACTTC.

CDR3 nucleotides: TGTGCCAGCAGCCTGGGACTAGCGGTGAAAGGGACCCAGTACTTC. It translates to CASSLGLAVKGTQYF. The chain employs TRBV7-2 and TRBJ2-5, with TRBD2 matching over 11 bases. Germline assignment: CDR1 SGHTA and CDR2 FQGNSA. V dropped 5 bases and J dropped 7; count of bases not matched to a gene: 9. This CDR3 contains 15 residues.

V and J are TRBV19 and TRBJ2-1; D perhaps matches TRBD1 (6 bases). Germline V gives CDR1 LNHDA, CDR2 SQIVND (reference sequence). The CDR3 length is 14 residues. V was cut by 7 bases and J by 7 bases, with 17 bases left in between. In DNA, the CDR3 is TGTGCCAGTAAGGCCGAGGGCAGGGGTAATGAGCAGTTCTTC. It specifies CASKAEGRGNEQFF.

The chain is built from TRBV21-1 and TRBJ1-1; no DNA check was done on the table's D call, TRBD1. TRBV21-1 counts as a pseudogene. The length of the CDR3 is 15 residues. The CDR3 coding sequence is TGTGCCAGCAGCAAAGTGAAAGGGGTGAACACTGAAGCTTTCTTT. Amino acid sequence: CASSKVKGVNTEAFF.

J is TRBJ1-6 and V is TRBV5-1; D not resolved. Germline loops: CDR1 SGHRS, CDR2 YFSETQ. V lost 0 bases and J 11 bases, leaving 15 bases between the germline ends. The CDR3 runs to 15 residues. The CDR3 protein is CASSLVRSRYAPLHF. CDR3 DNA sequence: TGCGCCAGCAGCTTGGTGCGGTCCCGGTACGCACCCCTCCACTTT. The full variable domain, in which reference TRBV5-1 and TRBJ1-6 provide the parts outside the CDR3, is KAGVTQTPRYLIKTRGQQVTLSCSPISGHRSVSWYQQTPGQGLQFLFEYFSETQRNKGNFPGRFSGRQFSNSRSEMNVSTLELGDSALYLCASSLVRSRYAPLHFGNGTRLTVT.

The CDR3 spells CASSYPTGNSPLHF. CDR3 DNA sequence: TGTGCCAGCAGTTATCCGACAGGCAATTCACCCCTCCACTTT. The chain carries TRBV28 and TRBJ1-6; a possible D gene is TRBD1 (6 bases). The V gene's germline CDR1 is MDHEN and CDR2 SYDVKM. The CDR3 loop spans 14 amino acids. V was clipped by 4 bases and J by 7 bases, with 11 bases between them.

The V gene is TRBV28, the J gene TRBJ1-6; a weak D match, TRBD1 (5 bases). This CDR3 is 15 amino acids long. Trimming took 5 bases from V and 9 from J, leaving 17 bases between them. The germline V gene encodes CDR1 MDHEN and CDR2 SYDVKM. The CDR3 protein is CASSLPGPRASPLHF. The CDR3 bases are TGTGCCAGCAGTCTGCCAGGGCCCCGGGCTTCACCCCTCCACTTT.

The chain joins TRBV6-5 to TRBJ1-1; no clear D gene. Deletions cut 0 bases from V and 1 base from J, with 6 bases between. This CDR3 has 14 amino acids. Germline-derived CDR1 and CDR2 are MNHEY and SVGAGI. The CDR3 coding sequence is TGTGCCAGCAGTTACTCACAGAGGAACACTGAAGCTTTCTTT. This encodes CASSYSQRNTEAFF.

CDR3 loop: CASSLVSGVRGYTF. Written as DNA, the CDR3 is TGTGCCAGCAGCTTAGTGTCGGGGGTCCGTGGCTACACCTTC. The J gene is TRBJ1-2, the V gene TRBV13; D is perhaps TRBD1 (5 bases). The CDR3 runs 14 residues. Trimming shortened V by 1 base and J by 7 bases, and 13 bases separated the two germline ends. The germline gives CDR1 PRHDT, CDR2 FYEKMQ (reference sequence).

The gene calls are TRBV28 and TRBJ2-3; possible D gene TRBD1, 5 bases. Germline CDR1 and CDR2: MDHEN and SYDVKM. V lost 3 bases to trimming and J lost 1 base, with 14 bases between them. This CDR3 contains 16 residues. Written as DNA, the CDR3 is TGTGCCAGCAGTTTTTGGGGCTCGACCGGCACAGATACGCAGTATTTT. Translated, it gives CASSFWGSTGTDTQYF.

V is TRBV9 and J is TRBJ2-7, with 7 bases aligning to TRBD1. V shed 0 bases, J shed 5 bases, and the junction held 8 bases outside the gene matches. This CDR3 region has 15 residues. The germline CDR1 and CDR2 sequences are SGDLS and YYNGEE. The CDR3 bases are TGTGCCAGCAGCGTAGGCCGGGACAGAACCCACGAGCAGTACTTC. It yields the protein CASSVGRDRTHEQYF.

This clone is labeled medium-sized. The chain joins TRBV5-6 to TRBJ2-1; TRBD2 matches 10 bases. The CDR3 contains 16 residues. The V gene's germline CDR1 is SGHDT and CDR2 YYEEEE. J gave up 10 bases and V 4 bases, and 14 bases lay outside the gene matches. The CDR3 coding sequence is TGTGCCAGCAGCCCCCCTAGTATACTAGCGGGAAGGGAGCAGTTCTTC. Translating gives CASSPPSILAGREQFF. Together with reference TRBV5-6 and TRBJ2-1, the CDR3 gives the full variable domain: DAGVTQSPTHLIKTRGQQVTLRCSPKSGHDTVSWYQQALGQGPQFIFQYYEEEERQRGNFPDRFSGHQFPNYSSELNVNALLLGDSALYLCASSPPSILAGREQFFGPGTRLTVL.

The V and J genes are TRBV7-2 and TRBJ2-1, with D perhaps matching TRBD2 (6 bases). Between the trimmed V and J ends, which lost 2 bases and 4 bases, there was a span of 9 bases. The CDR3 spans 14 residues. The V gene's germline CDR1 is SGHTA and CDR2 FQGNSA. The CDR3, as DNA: TGTGCCAGCAGCTTACTACTAGCTTACAATGAGCAGTTCTTC. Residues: CASSLLLAYNEQFF. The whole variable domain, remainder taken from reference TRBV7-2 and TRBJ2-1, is GAGVSQSPSNKVTEKGKDVELRCDPISGHTALYWYRQSLGQGLEFLIYFQGNSAPDKSGLPSDRFSAERTGGSVSTLTIQRTQQEDSAVYLCASSLLLAYNEQFFGPGTRLTVL.

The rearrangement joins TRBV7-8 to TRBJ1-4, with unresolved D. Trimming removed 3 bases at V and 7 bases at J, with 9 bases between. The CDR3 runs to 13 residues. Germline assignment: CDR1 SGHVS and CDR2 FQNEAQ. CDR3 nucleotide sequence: TGTGCCAGCAGCTTCAACCGGGGTGAAAAACTGTTTTTT. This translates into CASSFNRGEKLFF.

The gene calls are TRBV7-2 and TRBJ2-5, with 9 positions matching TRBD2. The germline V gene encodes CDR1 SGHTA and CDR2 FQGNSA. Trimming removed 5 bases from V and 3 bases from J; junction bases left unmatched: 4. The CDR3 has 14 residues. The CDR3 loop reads CASSRGTSKETQYF. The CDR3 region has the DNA TGTGCCAGCAGCCGCGGGACTAGCAAAGAGACCCAGTACTTC.

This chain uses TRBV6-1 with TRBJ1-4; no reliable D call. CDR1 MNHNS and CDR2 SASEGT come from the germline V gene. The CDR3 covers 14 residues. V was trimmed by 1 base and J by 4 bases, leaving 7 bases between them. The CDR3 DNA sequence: TGTGCCAGCAGTGAAGGTGCGGTTAATGAAAAACTGTTTTTT. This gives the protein CASSEGAVNEKLFF.